This T cell receptor beta chain was profiled in a study of T cells in pancreatic ductal adenocarcinoma. Study outcomes and limitations: The resected cohort was biased toward the minority with early-stage disease. No significant tumor-blood clonality difference; means were about 0.1 and 0.065. Unique clonotypes were roughly 7.2-fold more numerous in blood than in tumor.

The germline V gene encodes CDR1 MNHEY and CDR2 SMNVEV (reference sequence). The V gene lost 2 bases and the J gene lost 0 bases, with 14 bases spanning the gap. This CDR3 has 17 amino acids. Surgery without prior neoadjuvant therapy was the treatment of the selected pancreatic ductal adenocarcinoma patients. A note on this clone: Its cognate antigen is unknown.

The assay was immunoSEQ multiplex PCR, and TCRdb's table has in-frame clones only and misses some. The table records under 5,500 clones, around 80% of them present only once. The chain links TRBV27 to TRBJ2-1; D gene unclear. The TCR originated in a human donor with pancreatic ductal adenocarcinoma. The donor label of this sample is uncertain. Sample: pancreatic tumor tissue. Here the CDR3 reads CASSLRRVASSYNEQFF. CDR3 sequence (DNA): TGTGCCAGCAGTTTACGGCGTGTGGCCAGCTCCTACAATGAGCAGTTCTTC.